The sequence of this T cell receptor (beta chain) was determined in a study of shared clonotypes between healthy human individuals. Study details: Each donor's CD4 naive and CD4 memory cells filled three plates apiece, CD8 naive two, and CD8 memory one. Broader study findings: Around 4.9% of naive CD4 clonotypes were shared across several donors.

Libraries were prepared by immunoSEQ multiplex PCR; TCRdb keeps only in-frame clonotypes and omits some of them. The table has about 960,000 clones, around 80% seen once; the top ten hold around 1.4%. In regard to this clone: Its antigen is unidentified.

CDR3 size: 15 residues. V shed 2 bases and J shed 5 bases, with 12 bases lying between them. Germline V gene lookup returns CDR1 LGHNA and CDR2 YSLEER. This chain connects TRBV4-3 to TRBJ2-2; D might be TRBD1 or TRBD2, each matching 5 bases. Material: memory CD4+ T cells sorted from blood. This sample's subset: CD45RA-negative fraction. The clonotype was recovered from a man between 18 and 29 years old in good health. The CDR3 is CASSQYRGGTGELFF. The CDR3 nucleotides are TGCGCCAGCAGCCAATATCGGGGCGGGACCGGGGAGCTGTTTTTT.